The rows below give T cell receptor beta chains drawn from one sample of a study of shared clonotypes between healthy human individuals. Sequencing was performed with immunoSEQ multiplex PCR; in TCRdb, only in-frame clones are kept and a portion is missing. The sample records over 850,000 clones, 70% to 80% being singletons. Sequencing was done on a sample of memory CD4+ T cells from PBMCs. These receptors were obtained from a man between 18 and 29 years old in good health. Some clones in this sample may be carry-over from other donors' samples. Both conserved end residues are part of each CDR3. A D gene is named only where the DNA matches it firmly. Clone size, where shown, is once, few, many, or a class for clones that have expanded.

>once|TRBV28|TRBJ2-7|-
TGTGCCAGCAGTTTGCAGGTTGGCGAGCAGTACTTC
CASSLQVGEQYF
>once|TRBV6-6|TRBJ1-5|TRBD1
TGTGCCAGCAGTTACACAGGGGCCTTAAACAATCAGCCCCAGCATTTT
CASSYTGALNNQPQHF
>-|TRBV5-1|TRBJ2-5|-
TGCGCCAGCAGCTTGATTCCGGGATTGGGAGAGACCCAGTACTTC
CASSLIPGLGETQYF
>-|TRBV4-1|TRBJ1-4|-
TGCGCCAGCACCATATATGCAACTAATGAAAAACTGTTTTTT
CASTIYATNEKLFF
>few|TRBV4-1|TRBJ2-7|-
TGCGCCAGCAGCCAAGATTACGACCTAGAGCAGTACTTC
CASSQDYDLEQYF
>-|TRBV11-2|TRBJ2-7|-
TGTGCCAGCAGCCCCGGGGGCGGGAGAAACGAGCAGTACTTC
CASSPGGGRNEQYF
>few|TRBV28|TRBJ2-3|TRBD1
TGTGCCAGCAGTTGGGGACAGGGGGCGGGAGATACGCAGTATTTT
CASSWGQGAGDTQYF
>-|TRBV27|TRBJ1-5|TRBD1
TGTGCCAGCAGTTTACAGGGGGTGGGACAGCCCCAGCATTTT
CASSLQGVGQPQHF
>once|TRBV6-1|TRBJ2-7|TRBD1
TGTGCCAGCAGCCTCGGGACAGTCTACGAGCAGTACTTC
CASSLGTVYEQYF
>few|TRBV6-5|TRBJ1-5|-
TGTGCCAGCAGTTACGCGGCAGGCGGCCAGCCCCAGCATTTT
CASSYAAGGQPQHF
>-|TRBV6-1|TRBJ2-4|TRBD2
TGTGCCAGCAGGCCCACTAGCGGGAGTAACATTCAGTACTTC
CASRPTSGSNIQYF
>-|TRBV19|TRBJ1-1|-
TGTGCCAGTAGTATACGGCGCCTGATGAACACTGAAGCTTTCTTT
CASSIRRLMNTEAFF
>-|TRBV5-1|TRBJ1-1|TRBD1
TGCGCCAGCAGCCGGGGACAGGCGAACACTGAAGCTTTCTTT
CASSRGQANTEAFF
>-|TRBV6-4|TRBJ2-1|TRBD2
TGTGCCAGCAGTGACTCGATCCGGACTAGCGGGGACAATGAGCAGTTCTTC
CASSDSIRTSGDNEQFF
>-|TRBV28|TRBJ1-4|-
TGTGCCAGCAGTTTAGGTGGGACGGGGAATGAAAAACTGTTTTTT
CASSLGGTGNEKLFF
>-|TRBV19|TRBJ2-1|-
TGTGCCAGTAGTATAGGCGGACAGTCCCGCAATGAGCAGTTCTTC
CASSIGGQSRNEQFF
>-|TRBV5-4|TRBJ1-2|TRBD1
TGTGCCAGCAGGGACAGGGACTCTATAGGCTACACCTTC
CASRDRDSIGYTF